In its sample, the clone carrying this T cell receptor (beta chain) was seen many times. Antigen specificity is unknown. These data originate in a study of neurological immune-mediated disorders. Sorted libraries drew on about a million CD4+ or CD8+ T cells. TCRdb recomputed calls from the 5' RACE reads with MiXCR, one row per CDR3 protein. The sample shows tens of thousands of distinct CDR3 sequences, 4% of them seen only once. Study-level findings and limits: In multiple sclerosis patients, the repertoire cluster was unrelated to clinical or MRI findings. When the repertoires were grouped phylogenetically, those of 18 of the 34 multiple sclerosis patients came together in a single cluster of related CDR3 sequences, which points to a possible repertoire-level signature.

The sequence derives from a woman aged 40 to 50 with multiple sclerosis. Source material: CD4+ T cells from blood.

The CDR3 sequence is CASSLGTSPTNEKLFF. Here the CDR3 DNA reads TGCGCCAGCAGCTTGGGCACAAGCCCAACTAATGAAAAACTGTTTTTT. The chain carries TRBV5-1 and TRBJ1-4; no clear D gene. The CDR3 runs 16 residues. Germline-derived CDR1 and CDR2 are SGHRS and YFSETQ. Trimming left V 0 bases short and J 0 bases short, with 9 bases between.